This TCR beta chain was captured by sequencing in a study of control samples from healthy donors and cancer patients. This clone occurred once. TCRdb keeps only in-frame clones here, not all; method: immunoSEQ multiplex PCR. The table has about 120,000 clones, around 87% seen once. Trimming cost V 4 bases and J 4 bases; bases outside gene matches: 7. There are 15 residues in the CDR3. Germline V lookup: CDR1 ENHRY, CDR2 SYGVKD. The source of this sequence is a man aged 25 to 45 in good health. The chain has TRBV10-3 and TRBJ2-7; 10 nucleotides match TRBD1. Sequences were obtained from blood. The DNA for the CDR3 is TGTGCCATCAGTGGGGGGGGACAGGGGAGTTACGAGCAGTACGTC. As protein: CAISGGGQGSYEQYV.